What follows are 23 T cell receptor beta chains derived from one specimen sequenced in a study of T-cell reconstitution after alpha-beta-depleted transplantation in children. Preparing the TCRbeta library involved the use of unique molecular identifiers. TCRdb reanalysed the PCR reads using MiXCR and keeps one entry per CDR3 protein. The sample carries about 640,000 distinct CDR3 sequences, 15% to 20% recorded once. The sample here was PBMCs from the stem cell graft donor, taken from the stem cell graft. These receptors all come from a human donor who donated a stem cell graft to a child with acute myeloid leukemia.

There are a few counts of this clonotype. The V call is TRBV5-5, the J call TRBJ1-6; no clear D. The germline V gene encodes CDR1 SGHKS and CDR2 YYEKEE (reference sequence). This CDR3 region has 17 residues. Trimming pared 7 bases from V and 0 bases from J, leaving 17 bases between. CDR3 DNA: TGTGCCAGCGGAACGGGTTTGGGAAGCTCCTATAATTCACCCCTCCACTTT. It codes for CASGTGLGSSYNSPLHF.

This clonotype was seen a few times. The J gene is TRBJ1-1, the V gene TRBV10-2; TRBD1 agrees at 7 bases. The CDR3 loop spans 14 amino acids. V trimming: 6 bases; J trimming: 7 bases; junction bases outside the gene matches: 11. Germline V gives CDR1 WSHSY, CDR2 SAAADI. The chain's CDR3 is CASRQGTAHDEAFF. In DNA, the CDR3 is TGCGCCAGCAGACAGGGGACGGCACATGATGAAGCTTTCTTT.

The chain links TRBV20-1 to TRBJ1-1; D gene unclear. Germline CDR1 is DFQATT and CDR2 is SNEGSKA (reference sequence). Deletions cut 5 bases from V and 7 bases from J, with 14 bases between. The CDR3 is made up of 12 amino acids. CDR3 protein: CSAFPPRYEAFF. CDR3 DNA sequence: TGCAGTGCTTTCCCGCCCCGATATGAAGCTTTCTTT.

The rearrangement joins TRBV7-2 to TRBJ1-5; no firm D call. The CDR3 runs to 13 residues. Germline values: CDR1 SGHTA, CDR2 FQGNSA. Trimming left V 5 bases short and J 7 bases short, with 12 bases between. The CDR3 nucleotides are TGTGCCAGCAGCCGGATCCCGGTACAGCCCCAGCATTTT. Translation: CASSRIPVQPQHF.

This chain uses TRBV20-1 with TRBJ2-1, with 10 bases that match TRBD2. CDR1 DFQATT and CDR2 SNEGSKA come from the germline V gene (reference sequence). The CDR3 extends over 15 amino acids. The trim removed 1 base at V and 8 bases at J, leaving 8 bases unmatched. The CDR3 reads CSARVSSGGGDEQFF. DNA for the CDR3: TGCAGTGCTAGAGTATCCAGCGGGGGGGGGGATGAGCAGTTCTTC.

The chain carries TRBV7-2 and TRBJ2-3, with D unresolved. Trimming shortened V by 4 bases and J by 4 bases, and 3 bases separated the two germline ends. The CDR3 extends over 11 amino acids. Germline V lookup: CDR1 SGHTA, CDR2 FQGNSA. CDR3 amino acids: CASSCSDTQYF. The CDR3 bases are TGTGCCAGCAGCTGTTCAGATACGCAGTATTTT.

This clonotype has a count of ten or more. This rearrangement joins TRBV12-3 or TRBV12-4 to TRBJ2-7; D might be TRBD1 (6 bases). The CDR3 has 15 amino acids. The V and J ends lost 3 bases and 3 bases respectively, with 15 bases between them. CDR3 coding DNA: TGTGCCAGCAGTTTCCAGGACAGCACTAACTACGAGCAGTACTTC. Its translation: CASSFQDSTNYEQYF.

The chain carries TRBV29-1 and TRBJ2-3, with D possibly matching TRBD1 (6 bases). Germline lookup yields CDR1 SQVTM and CDR2 ANQGSEA. This CDR3 is 12 amino acids long. Between the trimmed V and J ends, which lost 7 bases and 6 bases, there was a span of 14 bases. The CDR3 reads CSAYRVSDTQYF. The CDR3 bases are TGCAGCGCTTACAGGGTTTCTGATACGCAGTATTTT.

V usage is TRBV6-5 and J usage is TRBJ2-1; 10 bases match TRBD2. V trimming: 0 bases; J trimming: 10 bases; junction bases outside the gene matches: 18. This CDR3 region has 19 residues. CDR1 MNHEY and CDR2 SVGAGI come from the germline V gene. In DNA, the CDR3 is TGTGCCAGCAGTTACTCAAAGTGGGCTAGCGGGGGCTCCTTCGGGGAGCAGTTCTTC. It translates to CASSYSKWASGGSFGEQFF.

This clonotype occurred many times. The V call is TRBV7-8, the J call TRBJ1-6; D remains ambiguous. The CDR3 is 15 amino acids. Germline V gene sequence: CDR1 SGHVS, CDR2 FQNEAQ. Trimming shortened V by 10 bases and J by 6 bases, and 19 bases separated the two germline ends. The DNA for the CDR3 is TGTGCCACCCGCTACGTCACGCAGCCTAATTCACCCCTCCACTTT. This encodes CATRYVTQPNSPLHF.

Comment on this clonotype: The junction shows a germline mismatch at one end, possibly a read error. The chain recombines TRBV12-3 or TRBV12-4 with TRBJ1-2, with D uncertain. This CDR3 spans 13 amino acids. The DNA for the CDR3 is TGTGGCAGCAGTTGGACGGACGTGGATGGCTACACCTTC. This translates into CGSSWTDVDGYTF.

The chain employs TRBV12-3 or TRBV12-4 and TRBJ1-1, with TRBD1 as a possible D gene (5 bases). Trimming stripped 1 base from V and 8 bases from J, with 8 bases between. This CDR3 contains 12 residues. CDR3 in DNA: TGTGCCAGCAGTTTAGAGTGGGGGGAAGCTTTCTTT. This encodes CASSLEWGEAFF.

A note on this clonotype: A read error may be the cause here, since a much bigger clone is one base away. The V call is TRBV29-1, the J call TRBJ2-1; D gene uncertain. The CDR3 consists of 13 residues. The germline CDR1 and CDR2 sequences are SQVTM and ANQGSEA. The V gene lost 4 bases and the J gene lost 10 bases, with 17 bases spanning the gap. As DNA, the CDR3 is TGCAGCGTTGTCGCAGGTGCGCTATACGAGCAGTTCTTC. Protein product: CSVVAGALYEQFF.

V is TRBV7-9 and J is TRBJ1-1, with D uncertain. The ends were cut back, 6 bases at V and 6 bases at J, with 11 bases in the middle. The CDR3 sequence is 12 residues long. The V gene's germline CDR1 is SEHNR and CDR2 FQNEAQ (reference sequence). DNA for the CDR3: TGTGCCAGCAGTCGGGGAAGAGCTGAAGCTTTCTTT. It yields the protein CASSRGRAEAFF.

This clonotype was seen ten or more times. The chain has TRBV5-1 and TRBJ1-2; D not certain. Germline CDR1 SGHRS, CDR2 YFSETQ. CDR3 length equals 11 residues. The ends were cut back, 3 bases at V and 8 bases at J, with 8 bases in the middle. The DNA of the CDR3 is TGCGCCAGCAGCTCGCCGGGCGGCTACACCTTC. Residues: CASSSPGGYTF.

In this sample, this clonotype turned up many times. V is TRBV20-1 and J is TRBJ2-2; 9 nucleotides match TRBD2. This CDR3 contains 15 residues. V lost 6 bases to trimming and J lost 6 bases; unmatched junction nucleotides: 11. From germline, CDR1 is DFQATT and CDR2 SNEGSKA (reference sequence). The CDR3 reads CSARPASGISGELFF. Written as DNA, the CDR3 is TGCAGTGCCCGACCGGCTAGCGGGATCTCCGGGGAGCTGTTTTTT.

Ten or more counts support this clonotype. The chain recombines TRBV12-3 or TRBV12-4 with TRBJ1-1, with TRBD1 matching over 7 bases. The CDR3 loop spans 14 amino acids. J was trimmed by 3 bases and V by 5 bases; bases with no gene match: 6. The DNA for the CDR3 is TGTGCCAGCAGTCGACTAGACAGGGACACTGAAGCTTTCTTT. Translation gives CASSRLDRDTEAFF.

This clonotype appeared a few times. This chain joins TRBV20-1 and TRBJ2-1; D is perhaps TRBD2 (6 bases). Trimming took 3 bases from V and 11 from J, leaving 11 bases between them. Germline-derived CDR1 and CDR2 are DFQATT and SNEGSKA (reference sequence). The length of the CDR3 is 11 residues. The CDR3 sequence: CSASPGGQQFF. CDR3 coding DNA: TGCAGTGCTAGCCCCGGGGGACAGCAGTTCTTC.

In this sample, this clonotype turned up many times. The rearrangement links TRBV6-1 to TRBJ1-5; D not resolved. There are 12 residues in the CDR3. Trimming stripped 6 bases from V and 3 bases from J, with 6 bases between. CDR1 and CDR2 from the germline V gene are MNHNS and SASEGT. The CDR3 nucleotides read TGTGCCAGCAGCATTTACAATCAGCCCCAGCATTTT. It codes for CASSIYNQPQHF.

This clonotype occurred a few times. One junction end disagrees with the germline gene, perhaps due to a read error. V usage is TRBV6-1 and J usage is TRBJ1-6; D not resolved. CDR3 length: 13 amino acids. Germline CDR1 and CDR2: MNHNS and SASEGT. The CDR3 sequence is CASSRTDRSPLRF. CDR3 bases: TGTGCCAGCAGTCGGACGGATCGCTCACCCCTCCGCTTT.

The chain is built from TRBV29-1 and TRBJ2-3, with unresolved D. The CDR3 is made up of 15 amino acids. The ends were cut back, 6 bases at V and 2 bases at J, with 18 bases in the middle. Germline lookup yields CDR1 SQVTM and CDR2 ANQGSEA. The CDR3 region is CSVPRKQPPTDTQYF. CDR3 DNA sequence: TGCAGCGTGCCCAGGAAACAGCCACCCACAGATACGCAGTATTTT.

The rearrangement links TRBV28 to TRBJ1-1; no reliable D call. Trimming shortened V by 3 bases and J by 2 bases, and 19 bases separated the two germline ends. Per germline, CDR1 MDHEN and CDR2 SYDVKM. This CDR3 spans 17 amino acids. As DNA, the CDR3 is TGTGCCAGCAGTTTCCTACTTTCCGACCCTACCAACACTGAAGCTTTCTTT. Its protein product is CASSFLLSDPTNTEAFF.

The sample holds many counts of this clonotype. The rearrangement joins TRBV12-3 or TRBV12-4 to TRBJ1-2; D is unresolved. V gave up 1 base and J gave up 1 base, with 7 bases separating them. The CDR3 totals 14 residues. CDR3 loop: CASSLGFSNYGYTF. DNA of the CDR3: TGTGCCAGCAGTTTAGGGTTCAGTAACTATGGCTACACCTTC.